These 10 T cell receptor beta chains share one sample of origin, sequenced in a study of T cell repertoires in cytomegalovirus infection. TCRdb re-called the reads with MiXCR, one entry per CDR3 protein. The table shows roughly 340,000 distinct CDR3 sequences, with 25% to 35% occurring only once. Their antigens are not known. This specimen was cultured PBMCs, taken from culture after CMV antigen stimulation. These receptors all stem from a human donor in good health (CMV status not recorded). Some clones in this sample may be carry-over from other donors' samples.

This clonotype was seen a handful of times. In nucleotides, the CDR3 is TGTGCCAGCAGGGGATTGGGGGATTTCTATGGCTACACCTTC. Amino acids: CASRGLGDFYGYTF. The rearrangement links TRBV27 to TRBJ1-2; D may be TRBD1 (5 bases). Germline CDR1 reads MNHEY; CDR2 reads SMNVEV (reference sequence). The ends were cut back, 6 bases at V and 4 bases at J, with 15 bases in the middle. This CDR3 comprises 14 residues.

This clonotype has a handful of counts. The chain combines TRBV7-2 with TRBJ2-3, with D possibly TRBD1 on 5 matching bases. The CDR3 is made up of 13 amino acids. Trimming removed 5 bases from V and 3 bases from J, with 9 bases in between. CDR1 and CDR2 (germline): SGHTA, FQGNSA. In nucleotides, the CDR3 is TGTGCCAGCAGCGAAAGACAGACAGATACGCAGTATTTT. Translation gives CASSERQTDTQYF.

This clonotype showed up just a few times. J is TRBJ2-6 and V is TRBV12-3 or TRBV12-4; 8 bases line up with TRBD1. There are 17 residues in the CDR3. Trimming at V came to 8 bases and at J to 0 bases, leaving 9 bases not matched to a gene. CDR3 sequence reads: CASWAVTGDSGANVLTF. CDR3 sequence (DNA): TGTGCCAGCTGGGCCGTGACAGGGGACTCTGGGGCCAACGTCCTGACTTTC.

The rearrangement links TRBV7-8 to TRBJ1-1; D gene unclear. There are 14 residues in the CDR3. With 7 bases removed from V and 6 bases from J, the gap between germline ends came to 18 bases. CDR1 is SGHVS, CDR2 FQNEAQ, per germline. CDR3: CASTRRRSIAEAFF. The CDR3, as DNA: TGTGCCAGCACCCGCCGACGTTCTATCGCTGAAGCTTTCTTT.

The CDR3 sequence is CASSGQGSRKETQYF. The CDR3 nucleotides read TGTGCCAGCAGCGGACAGGGCTCGCGAAAGGAGACCCAGTACTTC. The chain is built from TRBV5-8 and TRBJ2-5, with TRBD1 matching 8 bases. Germline CDR1 and CDR2: SGHTS and YDEGEE. The J segment lost 5 bases and the V segment lost 4 bases, leaving 10 bases of the junction unmatched. The length of the CDR3 is 15 residues.

This chain joins TRBV6-6 and TRBJ2-7, with D perhaps matching TRBD2 (6 bases). The V gene lost 5 bases and the J gene lost 0 bases, with 17 bases spanning the gap. The CDR3 covers 16 residues. Germline loops: CDR1 MNHNY, CDR2 SVGAGI (reference sequence). This chain's CDR3 is CASSDVRGVSSYEQYF. In nucleotides, the CDR3 is TGTGCCAGCAGTGACGTCCGCGGGGTAAGCTCCTACGAGCAGTACTTC.

This clonotype was found a few times. This rearrangement joins TRBV27 to TRBJ1-1, with D possibly matching TRBD1 (5 bases). The CDR3 extends over 16 amino acids. CDR1 MNHEY and CDR2 SMNVEV come from the germline V gene (reference sequence). The V gene lost 5 bases and the J gene lost 1 base, with 17 bases spanning the gap. CDR3 in DNA: TGTGCCAGCAGTGCCTACCTTTCCCAGGGGAACACTGAAGCTTTCTTT. This sequence encodes CASSAYLSQGNTEAFF.

V and J are TRBV2 and TRBJ2-2; 11 positions agree with TRBD1. The CDR3 covers 15 residues. V trimming: 7 bases; J trimming: 3 bases; junction bases outside the gene matches: 4. Germline V gene lookup returns CDR1 SNHLY and CDR2 FYNNEI. The DNA for the CDR3 is TGTGCCAGCAAAGGACAGGGGGCTTACACCGGGGAGCTGTTTTTT. It translates to CASKGQGAYTGELFF.

A few counts support this clonotype. This chain uses TRBV19 with TRBJ2-1; 11 nucleotides align to TRBD2. The CDR3 totals 18 residues. Germline V gene sequence: CDR1 LNHDA, CDR2 SQIVND (reference sequence). V dropped 3 bases and J dropped 5; count of bases not matched to a gene: 12. The CDR3 region has the DNA TGTGCCAGTAGTATTACGCGACTAGCGGGAAGAGCGCACAATGAGCAGTTCTTC. Translation: CASSITRLAGRAHNEQFF.

The chain links TRBV7-9 to TRBJ2-2, with D perhaps assigned TRBD1 or TRBD2 (5 bases each). Trimming took off 6 bases at V and 5 bases at J, with 13 bases between the two ends. The CDR3 is 14 residues long. Germline assignment: CDR1 SEHNR and CDR2 FQNEAQ (reference sequence). The chain's CDR3 is CASRRPWGTGELFF. CDR3 DNA sequence: TGTGCCAGCAGGAGACCGTGGGGGACCGGGGAGCTGTTTTTT.